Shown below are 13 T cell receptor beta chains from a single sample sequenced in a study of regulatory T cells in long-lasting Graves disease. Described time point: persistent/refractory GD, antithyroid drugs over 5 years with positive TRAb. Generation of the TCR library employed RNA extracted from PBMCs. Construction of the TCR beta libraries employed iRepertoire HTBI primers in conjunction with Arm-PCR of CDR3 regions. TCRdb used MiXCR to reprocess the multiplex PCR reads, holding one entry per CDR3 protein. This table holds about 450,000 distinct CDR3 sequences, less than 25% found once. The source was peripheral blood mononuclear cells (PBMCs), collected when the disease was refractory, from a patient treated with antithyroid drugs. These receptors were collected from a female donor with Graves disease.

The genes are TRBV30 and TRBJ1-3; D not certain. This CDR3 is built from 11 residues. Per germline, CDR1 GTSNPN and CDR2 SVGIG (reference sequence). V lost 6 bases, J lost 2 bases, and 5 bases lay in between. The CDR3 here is CACKAGNTIYF. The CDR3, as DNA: TGTGCCTGCAAAGCTGGAAACACCATATATTTT.

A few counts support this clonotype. This CDR3 reads CASSDRGGEQFF. The DNA for the CDR3 is TGTGCCAGCAGTGACAGGGGTGGTGAGCAGTTCTTC. The chain couples TRBV2 to TRBJ2-1; a possible D gene is TRBD1 (6 bases). V was cut by 3 bases and J by 9 bases, with 9 bases left in between. This CDR3 region has 12 residues. Germline-derived CDR1 and CDR2 are SNHLY and FYNNEI.

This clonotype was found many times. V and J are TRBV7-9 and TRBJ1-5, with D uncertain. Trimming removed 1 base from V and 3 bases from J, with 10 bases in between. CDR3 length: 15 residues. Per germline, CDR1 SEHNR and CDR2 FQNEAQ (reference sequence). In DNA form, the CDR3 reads TGTGCCAGCAGCTTAGGGAACAGCCCCAATCAGCCCCAGCATTTT. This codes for CASSLGNSPNQPQHF.

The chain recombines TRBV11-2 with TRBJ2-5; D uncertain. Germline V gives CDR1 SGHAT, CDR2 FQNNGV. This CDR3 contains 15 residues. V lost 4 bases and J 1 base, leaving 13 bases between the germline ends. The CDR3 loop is CASSSTPATQETQYF. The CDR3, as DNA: TGTGCCAGCAGCTCCACCCCCGCCACCCAAGAGACCCAGTACTTC.

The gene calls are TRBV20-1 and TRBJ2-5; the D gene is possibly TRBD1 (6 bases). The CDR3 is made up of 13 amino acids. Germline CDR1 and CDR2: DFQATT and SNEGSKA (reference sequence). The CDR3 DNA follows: TGCAGAGCAGGGCAGGGGAGCCAAGAGACCCAGTACTTC. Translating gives CRAGQGSQETQYF.

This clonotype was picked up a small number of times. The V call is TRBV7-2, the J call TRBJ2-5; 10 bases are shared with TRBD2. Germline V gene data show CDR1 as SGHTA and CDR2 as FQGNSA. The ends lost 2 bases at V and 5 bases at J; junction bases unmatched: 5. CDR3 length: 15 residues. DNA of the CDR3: TGTGCCAGCAGCTTAATCGGGACTAGCGAGGAGACCCAGTACTTC. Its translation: CASSLIGTSEETQYF.

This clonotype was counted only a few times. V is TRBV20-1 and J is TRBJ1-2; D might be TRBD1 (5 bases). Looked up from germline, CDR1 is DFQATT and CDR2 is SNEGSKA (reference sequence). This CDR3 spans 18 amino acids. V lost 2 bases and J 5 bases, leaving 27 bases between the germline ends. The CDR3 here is CSARPMGVPDLGGYGYTF. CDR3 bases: TGCAGTGCTAGACCCATGGGGGTGCCGGACCTCGGGGGATATGGCTACACCTTC.

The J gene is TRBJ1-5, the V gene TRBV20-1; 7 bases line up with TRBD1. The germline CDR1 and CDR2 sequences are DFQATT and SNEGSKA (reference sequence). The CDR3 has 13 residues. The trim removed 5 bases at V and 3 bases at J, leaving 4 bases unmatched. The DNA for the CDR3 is TGCAGTGCTTCGACAGGGAACAATCAGCCCCAGCATTTT. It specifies CSASTGNNQPQHF.

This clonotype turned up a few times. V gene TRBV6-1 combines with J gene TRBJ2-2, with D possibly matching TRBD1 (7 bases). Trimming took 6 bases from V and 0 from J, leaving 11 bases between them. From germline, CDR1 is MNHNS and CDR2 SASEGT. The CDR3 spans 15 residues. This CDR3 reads CASRPGGTNTGELFF. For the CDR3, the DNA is TGTGCCAGCAGACCAGGGGGGACGAACACCGGGGAGCTGTTTTTT.

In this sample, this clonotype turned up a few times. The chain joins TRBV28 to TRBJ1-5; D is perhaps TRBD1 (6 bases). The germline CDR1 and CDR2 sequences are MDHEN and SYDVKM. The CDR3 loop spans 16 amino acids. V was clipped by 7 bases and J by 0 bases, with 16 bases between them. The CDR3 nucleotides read TGTGCCAGCACCCGACCGGGACACTATAGCAATCAGCCCCAGCATTTT. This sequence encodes CASTRPGHYSNQPQHF.

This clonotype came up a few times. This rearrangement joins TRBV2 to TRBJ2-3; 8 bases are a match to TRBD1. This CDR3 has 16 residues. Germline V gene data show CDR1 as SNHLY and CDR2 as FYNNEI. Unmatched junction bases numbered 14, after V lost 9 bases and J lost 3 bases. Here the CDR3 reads CASSPADRVFTDTQYF. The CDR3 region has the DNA TGTGCCAGTAGCCCTGCGGACAGGGTGTTTACAGATACGCAGTATTTT.

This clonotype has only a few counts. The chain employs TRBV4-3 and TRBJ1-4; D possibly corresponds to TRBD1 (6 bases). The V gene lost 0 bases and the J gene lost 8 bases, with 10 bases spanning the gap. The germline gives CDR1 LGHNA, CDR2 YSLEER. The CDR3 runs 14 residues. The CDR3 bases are TGCGCCAGCAGCCAAGAACAGGGCGGCGAAAAACTGTTTTTT. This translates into CASSQEQGGEKLFF.

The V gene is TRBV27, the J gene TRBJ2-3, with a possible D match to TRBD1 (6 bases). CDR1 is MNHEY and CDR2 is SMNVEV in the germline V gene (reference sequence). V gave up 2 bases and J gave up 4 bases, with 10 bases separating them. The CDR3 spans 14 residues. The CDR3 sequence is CASSLQGFPDTQYF. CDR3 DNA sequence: TGTGCCAGCAGTTTACAGGGGTTTCCAGATACGCAGTATTTT.